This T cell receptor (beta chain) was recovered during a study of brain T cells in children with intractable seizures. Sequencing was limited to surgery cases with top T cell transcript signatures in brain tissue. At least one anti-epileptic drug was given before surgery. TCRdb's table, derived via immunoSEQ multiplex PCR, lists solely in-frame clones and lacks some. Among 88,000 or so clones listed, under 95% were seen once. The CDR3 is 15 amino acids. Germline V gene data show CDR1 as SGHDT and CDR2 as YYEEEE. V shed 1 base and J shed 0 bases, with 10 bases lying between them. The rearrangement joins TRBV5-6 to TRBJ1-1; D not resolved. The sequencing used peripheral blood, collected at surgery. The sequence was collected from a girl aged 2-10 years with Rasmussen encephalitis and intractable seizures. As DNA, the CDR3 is TGTGCCAGCAGCTTGTATAGGGCTTTGAACACTGAAGCTTTCTTT. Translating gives CASSLYRALNTEAFF.